These 9 T cell receptor beta chains came from one sample sequenced in a study of T cells in Graves' hyperthyroidism and ophthalmopathy. There were TCR beta CDR3 regions amplified from RNA transcripts. The study used the HTBI primer set for a first-round RT-PCR of the TCR CDR3. TCRdb re-called the multiplex PCR reads with MiXCR, one entry per CDR3 protein. This table holds fewer than 900,000 distinct CDR3 sequences, around 19% found once. Sequenced: blood. The receptors here all came from a woman in her fifties or sixties with Graves' hyperthyroidism that later progressed to Graves' ophthalmopathy.

This clonotype occurred many times. V gene TRBV12-3 or TRBV12-4 combines with J gene TRBJ1-1, with TRBD1 matching over 7 bases. The CDR3 length is 15 residues. V gave up 5 bases and J gave up 4 bases; unmatched junction bases: 10. CDR3 nucleotide sequence: TGTGCCAGCAGTCCCGGACAGGCTTGGGGCACTGAAGCTTTCTTT. Protein sequence: CASSPGQAWGTEAFF.

In its sample, this clonotype was seen a few times. V usage is TRBV18 and J usage is TRBJ2-3; 10 bases are shared with TRBD1. CDR1 is KGHSH, CDR2 LQKENI, per germline. The CDR3 has 15 amino acids. Trimming removed 8 bases from V and 4 bases from J; junction bases left unmatched: 9. As DNA, the CDR3 is TGTGCCAGCCGATTCCGGGACAGGGGCCCAGATACGCAGTATTTT. This encodes CASRFRDRGPDTQYF.

This clonotype has at least ten counts. The chain is built from TRBV20-1 and TRBJ1-4; TRBD1 is a possible D gene (5 bases). V lost 6 bases and J 3 bases, leaving 11 bases between the germline ends. The CDR3 totals 13 residues. The germline gives CDR1 DFQATT, CDR2 SNEGSKA (reference sequence). For the CDR3, the DNA is TGCAGTGCAGAGGCGGGGGCTAATGAAAAACTGTTTTTT. Its protein product is CSAEAGANEKLFF.

This clonotype came up a few times. The chain combines TRBV20-1 with TRBJ2-4, with a weak D call TRBD2 (5 bases). V lost 6 bases, J lost 8 bases, and 17 bases lay in between. The germline CDR1 and CDR2 sequences are DFQATT and SNEGSKA (reference sequence). The CDR3 extends over 13 amino acids. The CDR3 coding sequence is TGCAGTGCAAGGAGTAGGGCCGGGGACATTCAGTACTTC. It specifies CSARSRAGDIQYF.

V is TRBV20-1 and J is TRBJ2-1; 12 bases align to TRBD2. Per germline, CDR1 DFQATT and CDR2 SNEGSKA (reference sequence). V lost 6 bases to trimming and J lost 4 bases; unmatched junction nucleotides: 7. CDR3 length: 15 residues. CDR3 region: CSAPDGLAGYNEQFF. CDR3 in DNA: TGCAGTGCCCCGGATGGACTAGCGGGGTACAATGAGCAGTTCTTC.

Ten or more counts support this clonotype. V usage is TRBV11-1 and J usage is TRBJ2-1, with 8 bases identical to TRBD1. This CDR3 has 17 amino acids. The germline gives CDR1 SGHAT, CDR2 FQDESV (reference sequence). The V gene end was trimmed by 5 bases and the J gene end by 0 bases; junction bases not matched to a gene: 9. The CDR3: CASSINPGQVSYNEQFF. For the CDR3, the DNA is TGTGCCAGCAGCATAAATCCGGGACAGGTCTCCTACAATGAGCAGTTCTTC.

This sequence joins TRBV19 and TRBJ1-6; TRBD1 matches 7 bases. Trimming removed 7 bases from V and 14 bases from J; junction bases left unmatched: 14. The CDR3 has 14 residues. Germline V lookup: CDR1 LNHDA, CDR2 SQIVND (reference sequence). CDR3 DNA: TGTGCCAGTAAAAACAGGGGAGAGCCGGAGACCCTCCACTTT. Residues: CASKNRGEPETLHF. The full variable domain, with the rest looked up from reference TRBV19 and TRBJ1-6, is DGGITQSPKYLFRKEGQNVTLSCEQNLNHDAMYWYRQDPGQGLRLIYYSQIVNDFQKGDIAEGYSVSREKKESFPLTVTSAQKNPTAFYLCASKNRGEPETLHFGNGTRLTVT.

Comments on this clonotype: Given a much more abundant clone one base away, this may be a read error. The chain uses TRBV30 and TRBJ1-5, with D tentatively TRBD1 (5 bases). This CDR3 region has 14 residues. Germline values: CDR1 GTSNPN, CDR2 SVGIG (reference sequence). Trimming removed 7 bases at V and 6 bases at J, with 19 bases between. The CDR3 sequence: CASSGRGRSQPQHF. CDR3 DNA: TGTGCCTCCAGTGGAAGGGGACGCTCTCAGCCCCAGCATTTT.

The chain employs TRBV14 and TRBJ1-1; D is ambiguous. V lost 0 bases, J lost 7 bases, and 15 bases lay in between. This CDR3 is built from 15 residues. Germline CDR1 SGHDN, CDR2 FVKESK. The DNA for the CDR3 is TGTGCCAGCAGCCAAGATCTAAGTTCCGGAGTTGAAGCTTTCTTT. Amino acid sequence: CASSQDLSSGVEAFF. Full variable domain (missing parts from reference TRBV14 and TRBJ1-1): EAGVTQFPSHSVIEKGQTVTLRCDPISGHDNLYWYRRVMGKEIKFLLHFVKESKQDESGMPNNRFLAERTGGTYSTLKVQPAELEDSGVYFCASSQDLSSGVEAFFGQGTRLTVV.